The 18 T cell receptor beta chains below all came from one sample that was sequenced in a study of OX40 agonist ivuxolimab in advanced cancers. Clones were sequenced by immunoSEQ multiplex PCR, and TCRdb holds only the in-frame ones, with some missing. The sample lists 35,000 to 45,000 clones, roughly 84% occurring once. This specimen consisted of CD4+ or CD8+ T cells sorted from blood, obtained in a trial of the OX40 agonist ivuxolimab. The receptors were gathered from an adult with an advanced solid tumor such as melanoma, head and neck, liver or kidney cancer.

This chain joins TRBV9 and TRBJ1-4; the match to TRBD1 covers 9 bases. Germline assignment: CDR1 SGDLS and CDR2 YYNGEE. V dropped 4 bases and J dropped 6; count of bases not matched to a gene: 7. The CDR3 extends over 15 amino acids. The chain's CDR3 is CASSISGTGYEKLFF. CDR3 nucleotide sequence: TGTGCCAGCAGCATATCCGGGACAGGGTATGAAAAACTGTTTTTT.

V gene TRBV5-6 combines with J gene TRBJ2-3; D call uncertain. The CDR3 runs 16 residues. Trimming left V 0 bases short and J 3 bases short, with 14 bases between. In germline, CDR1 is SGHDT, CDR2 YYEEEE. The CDR3 reads CASSLVGGWRTDTQYF. In DNA, the CDR3 is TGTGCCAGCAGCTTGGTAGGTGGTTGGAGAACAGATACGCAGTATTTT.

DNA for the CDR3: TGTGCCTGGAGTATAGCCGTTCACGAGCAGTACTTC. Translated: CAWSIAVHEQYF. V and J are TRBV30 and TRBJ2-7; D gene ambiguous. The germline V gene has CDR1 GTSNPN and CDR2 SVGIG (reference sequence). CDR3 length: 12 residues. V was trimmed by 2 bases and J by 5 bases, leaving 10 bases between them. Looking up the rest from reference TRBV30 and TRBJ2-7 gives the full variable domain: SQTIHQWPATLVQPVGSPLSLECTVEGTSNPNLYWYRQAAGRGLQLLFYSVGIGQISSEVPQNLSASRPQDRQFILSSKKLLLSDSGFYLCAWSIAVHEQYFGPGTRLTVT.

This chain connects TRBV19 to TRBJ1-1; no clear D gene. With 7 bases removed from V and 6 bases from J, the gap between germline ends came to 15 bases. Germline loops: CDR1 LNHDA, CDR2 SQIVND (reference sequence). The CDR3 length is 13 residues. CDR3 coding DNA: TGTGCCAGTACCATGGAGGCAGACTCTGAAGCTTTCTTT. Its protein is CASTMEADSEAFF.

The DNA for the CDR3 is TGTGCCAGCAGCTGGACAGGGATGTACGAGCAGTACTTC. Translated, it gives CASSWTGMYEQYF. The V gene is TRBV5-8, the J gene TRBJ2-5; 8 positions match TRBD1. The better agreement between TRBJ2-7 and the DNA end casts doubt on the J call. In germline, CDR1 is SGHTS, CDR2 YDEGEE. This CDR3 region has 13 residues.

J is TRBJ1-2 and V is TRBV27; TRBD1 agrees at 10 bases. The CDR3 spans 15 residues. Germline-derived CDR1 and CDR2 are MNHEY and SMNVEV (reference sequence). V shed 3 bases, J shed 8 bases, and the junction held 9 bases outside the gene matches. CDR3 in DNA: TGTGCCAGCAGTTTGACAGGGGGCTTCCCTGAGGGCTACACCTTC. Translating gives CASSLTGGFPEGYTF.

CDR3 DNA sequence: TGTGCCAGCAGTGGATCATCGACTAGTTTTGGTTTACAGTTCTTC. Translation: CASSGSSTSFGLQFF. The V call is TRBV6-1, the J call TRBJ2-1, with D possibly being TRBD2 (6 bases). This CDR3 spans 15 amino acids. V gave up 4 bases and J gave up 13 bases, with 23 bases separating them. Germline CDR1 reads MNHNS; CDR2 reads SASEGT.

The chain carries TRBV15 and TRBJ2-1; the match to TRBD1 covers 9 bases. V shed 5 bases, J shed 5 bases, and the junction held 7 bases outside the gene matches. CDR3 length: 15 amino acids. Germline lookup yields CDR1 LNHNV and CDR2 YYDKDF (reference sequence). In DNA form, the CDR3 reads TGTGCCACCAGCCAGGGACAGGGAATGGACAATGAGCAGTTCTTC. Residues: CATSQGQGMDNEQFF.

This clone occurred a few times. The chain links TRBV6-4 to TRBJ2-3, with TRBD2 identical over 11 bases. Germline V gene lookup returns CDR1 MRHNA and CDR2 SNTAGT. Trimming at V came to 3 bases and at J to 8 bases, leaving 7 bases not matched to a gene. The CDR3 contains 15 residues. This CDR3 is CASSELAGETGTQYF. As DNA, the CDR3 is TGTGCCAGCAGTGAACTAGCGGGAGAAACGGGTACGCAGTATTTT.

This clone was found once. CDR3 nucleotide sequence: TGTGCCAGCAGTTCAACAGGCAATGAGCAGTTCTTC. Encoded protein: CASSSTGNEQFF. The chain employs TRBV27 and TRBJ2-1; possibly TRBD1 for D (5 bases). Per the germline V gene, CDR1 is MNHEY and CDR2 is SMNVEV (reference sequence). Trimming removed 4 bases from V and 6 bases from J, with 7 bases in between. There are 12 residues in the CDR3.

This clone was seen just once. This sequence joins TRBV5-6 and TRBJ2-7, with D perhaps TRBD2 (5 bases). V lost 1 base and J 7 bases, leaving 9 bases between the germline ends. CDR3 length equals 12 residues. Germline values: CDR1 SGHDT, CDR2 YYEEEE. The CDR3 reads CASSLSGEEQYF. CDR3 DNA sequence: TGTGCCAGCAGCTTGAGCGGTGAAGAGCAGTACTTC.

The chain links TRBV7-3 to TRBJ2-6; D gene uncertain. V gave up 5 bases and J gave up 4 bases, with 9 bases separating them. CDR3 size: 14 residues. CDR1 and CDR2 (germline): SGHTA, FQGTGA. The CDR3, as DNA: TGTGCCAGCAGCCCTATGGAAGGGGCCAACGTCCTGACTTTC. It translates to CASSPMEGANVLTF.

The gene calls are TRBV7-9 and TRBJ2-3; 10 positions agree with TRBD2. CDR3 size: 15 residues. With 5 bases clipped from V and 5 bases from J, the junction kept 7 bases outside the gene matches. Looked up from germline, CDR1 is SEHNR and CDR2 is FQNEAQ (reference sequence). The CDR3 sequence: CASSKVRLAGDTQYF. As DNA, the CDR3 is TGTGCCAGCAGCAAAGTCCGACTAGCGGGAGATACGCAGTATTTT.

This chain links TRBV28 with TRBJ1-1; D remains ambiguous. The V and J ends lost 8 bases and 1 base respectively, with 5 bases between them. Looked up from germline, CDR1 is MDHEN and CDR2 is SYDVKM. The CDR3 length is 11 residues. The CDR3 protein is CASWRNTEAFF. CDR3 coding DNA: TGTGCCAGCTGGAGGAACACTGAAGCTTTCTTT.

V is TRBV28 and J is TRBJ2-1; D tentatively fits TRBD1 or TRBD2 (5 bases each). Germline lookup yields CDR1 MDHEN and CDR2 SYDVKM. The ends were cut back, 5 bases at V and 15 bases at J, with 14 bases in the middle. CDR3 length: 11 amino acids. The CDR3 loop reads CASSGHNGAFF. CDR3 DNA sequence: TGTGCCAGCAGTGGCCATAACGGGGCGTTCTTC.

The gene calls are TRBV28 and TRBJ2-1; TRBD2 is a possible D gene (6 bases). V was clipped by 7 bases and J by 3 bases, with 16 bases between them. Per germline, CDR1 MDHEN and CDR2 SYDVKM. There are 15 residues in the CDR3. The CDR3 DNA is TGTGCCAGCACCCTTGGGGGGACTTACTACAATGAGCAGTTCTTC. This gives the protein CASTLGGTYYNEQFF.

This sequence joins TRBV29-1 and TRBJ1-2, with D maybe TRBD1 (5 bases). V was cut by 4 bases and J by 4 bases, with 19 bases left in between. Germline V CDR1 and CDR2: SQVTM, ANQGSEA. CDR3 length equals 15 residues. The CDR3 DNA is TGCAGCGTTGGAAAGGAGGCAGGGAGTCCCTATGGCTACACCTTC. This encodes CSVGKEAGSPYGYTF.

V gene TRBV28 combines with J gene TRBJ1-2; no clear D gene. V was cut by 3 bases and J by 8 bases, with 13 bases left in between. The CDR3 has 13 amino acids. Germline values: CDR1 MDHEN, CDR2 SYDVKM. The CDR3 DNA is TGTGCCAGCAGTTTCGAACAGACTTTGGGCTACACCTTC. Its protein product is CASSFEQTLGYTF.